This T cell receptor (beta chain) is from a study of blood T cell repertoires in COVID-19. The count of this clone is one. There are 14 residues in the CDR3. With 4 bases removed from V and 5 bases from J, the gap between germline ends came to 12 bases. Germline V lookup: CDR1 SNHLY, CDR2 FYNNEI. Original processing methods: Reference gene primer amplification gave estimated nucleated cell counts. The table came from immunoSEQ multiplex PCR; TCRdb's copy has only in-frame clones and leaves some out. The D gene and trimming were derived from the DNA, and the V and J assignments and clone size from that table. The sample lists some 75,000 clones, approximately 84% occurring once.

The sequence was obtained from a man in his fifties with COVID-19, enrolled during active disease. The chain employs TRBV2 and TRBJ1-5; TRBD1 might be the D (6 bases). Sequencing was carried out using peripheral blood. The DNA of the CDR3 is TGTGCCAGCAGTGGAAGAGGGGGTTATCAGCCCCAGCATTTT. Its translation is CASSGRGGYQPQHF.